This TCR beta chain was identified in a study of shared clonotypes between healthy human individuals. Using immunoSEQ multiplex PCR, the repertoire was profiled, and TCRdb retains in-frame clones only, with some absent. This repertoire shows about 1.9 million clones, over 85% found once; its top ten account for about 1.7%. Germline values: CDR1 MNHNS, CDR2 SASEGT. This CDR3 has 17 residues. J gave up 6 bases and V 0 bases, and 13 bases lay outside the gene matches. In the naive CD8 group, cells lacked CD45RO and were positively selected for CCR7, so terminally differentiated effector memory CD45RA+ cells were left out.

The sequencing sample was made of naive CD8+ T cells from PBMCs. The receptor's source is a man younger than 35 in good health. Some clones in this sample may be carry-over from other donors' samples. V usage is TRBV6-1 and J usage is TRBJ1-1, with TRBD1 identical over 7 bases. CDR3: CASSEASWTGSRAEAFF. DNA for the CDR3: TGTGCCAGCAGTGAAGCGTCTTGGACAGGTTCGAGGGCTGAAGCTTTCTTT.